This T cell receptor beta chain was captured by sequencing in a study of vaccination effects on CD4 cells after COVID-19. Expansion with viral peptide pools was applied to antigen-specific CD4+ T cells by the ViraFEST assay prior to sequencing. Having been cultured for 9 to 11 days, the cells underwent CD4+ T cell isolation. All participants had two doses of either the BNT162b2 or mRNA-1273 vaccine. PBMC were cultured at around 2 million per well with 8 to 10 IU/ml IL-2 and 10 ug/ml peptides. Sequencing was performed with immunoSEQ multiplex PCR; in TCRdb, only in-frame clones are kept and a portion is missing. The table includes approximately 74,000 clones, 60% to 80% detected once. Of note for this clone: Its antigen remains unknown.

CDR1 SGHVS and CDR2 FQNEAQ come from the germline V gene. The CDR3 extends over 13 amino acids. Trimming took off 2 bases at V and 4 bases at J, with 8 bases between the two ends. This chain links TRBV7-8 with TRBJ1-2; D unclear. This clonotype originated in a human donor who received a COVID-19 vaccine. The material was CD4+ T cells from PBMCs cultured with HCoV-OC43 spike peptides, obtained after COVID-19 vaccination. Subset reported: HCoV-OC43 spike overlapping peptide pool stimulation. The CDR3 sequence: CASSLREGYGYTF. The DNA for the CDR3 is TGTGCCAGCAGCTTACGGGAAGGCTATGGCTACACCTTC.